The sequence of this T cell receptor (beta chain) was determined in a study of OX40 agonist ivuxolimab in advanced cancers. This CDR3 has 13 residues. V was trimmed by 1 base and J by 9 bases, leaving 10 bases between them. CDR1 and CDR2 from the germline V gene are MNHNS and SASEGT. Generated by immunoSEQ multiplex PCR, the TCRdb table keeps only in-frame clones and is missing some. The sample has about 49,000 clones, roughly 80% seen once; the top ten hold 10% to 15%. The V gene is TRBV6-1, the J gene TRBJ1-5; no clear D gene. The material was CD4+ or CD8+ T cells sorted from blood, obtained in a trial of the OX40 agonist ivuxolimab. The clonotype comes from an adult with an advanced solid tumor such as melanoma, head and neck, liver or kidney cancer. CDR3 residues: CASSEGRRGPQHF. DNA for the CDR3: TGTGCCAGCAGTGAAGGGAGGCGAGGGCCCCAGCATTTT.